The 14 T cell receptor beta chains reported below all come from one sample, sequenced in a study of Tregs in tolerant kidney transplant recipients. Here immunoSEQ multiplex PCR was the method, and the copy in TCRdb shows in-frame clones only, minus some. The sample totals about 30,000 clones. The source was CD8+ T cells from blood, collected before the transplant. Source of these receptors: a human donor who received a combined kidney and bone marrow transplant.

Concerning this clone: The sequenced fragment ends 3 residues before the CDR3 boundary, so the rest is inferred from the germline J gene. This chain connects TRBV19 to TRBJ2-2; D remains unclear. CDR3 length equals 12 residues. The V gene lost 5 bases and the J gene lost 4 bases, with 5 bases spanning the gap. The germline V gene encodes CDR1 LNHDA and CDR2 SQIVND (reference sequence). The DNA read from the CDR3 is TGTGCCAGTAGTCGACTCACCGGGGAG. As protein: CASSRLTGE. The CDR3 as a whole reads CASSRLTGELFF.

The covered CDR3 bases are TGCAGCGTTGAGAGCAACCCTAACACCGGGGAG. Encoded protein: CSVESNPNTGE. The CDR3 in its entirety is CSVESNPNTGELFF. The J gene is TRBJ2-2, the V gene TRBV29-1, with D unclear. The CDR3 goes on 3 residues after the read ends, and that part is filled in from the germline J gene. Germline-derived CDR1 and CDR2 are SQVTM and ANQGSEA. Trimming left V 3 bases short and J 2 bases short, with 10 bases between. The CDR3 length is 14 residues.

As for this clone: The missing CDR3 end, 3 residues past where the read stops, is filled in from the germline J gene. J is TRBJ2-1 and V is TRBV13; 9 bases fit TRBD1. Germline CDR1 is PRHDT and CDR2 is FYEKMQ (reference sequence). The V segment lost 5 bases and the J segment 5 bases; nucleotides outside the gene matches: 7. There are 15 residues in the CDR3. CDR3 loop: CASSPGQGTNNEQFF. The covered CDR3 bases are TGTGCCAGCAGCCCCGGACAGGGGACCAACAATGAG.

As for this clone: Read coverage stops 3 residues before the CDR3 terminus; the germline J gene supplies the remainder. The rearrangement uses TRBV19 and TRBJ1-1; the D is unclear. The CDR3 extends over 15 amino acids. Per the germline V gene, CDR1 is LNHDA and CDR2 is SQIVND (reference sequence). The V end was cut by 1 base, the J end by 1 base, with 10 bases between. The sequenced part of the CDR3 DNA is TGTGCCAGTAGTATAGGAACGACGGGGAACACTGAA. This codes for CASSIGTTGNTE. The full CDR3 protein reads CASSIGTTGNTEAFF.

The CDR3 DNA, read in part, is TGCGCCAGCAGCTTGTATGCTAGCGGGAATGTAGCCAAAAACATT. This codes for CASSLYASGNVAKNI. The entire CDR3 reads CASSLYASGNVAKNIQYF. The gene calls are TRBV5-1 and TRBJ2-4; 9 bases align to TRBD2. The read gets to within 3 residues of the CDR3 end, and the germline J gene fills in the rest. The CDR3 is 18 amino acids. J lost 0 bases, V lost 1 base, and 8 bases had no gene match. The germline V gene has CDR1 SGHRS and CDR2 YFSETQ.

On this clone: Read coverage stops 3 residues before the CDR3 terminus; the germline J gene supplies the remainder. The chain uses TRBV19 and TRBJ2-7; 7 nucleotides line up with TRBD2. With 1 base clipped from V and 5 bases from J, the junction kept 5 bases outside the gene matches. Germline assignment: CDR1 LNHDA and CDR2 SQIVND (reference sequence). This CDR3 is 14 amino acids long. The CDR3 protein is CASSIGAGANEQYF. CDR3 bases read: TGTGCCAGTAGTATAGGGGCGGGAGCCAACGAG.

Comments on this clone: The sequenced fragment ends 3 residues before the CDR3 boundary, so the rest is inferred from the germline J gene. The chain uses TRBV7-6 and TRBJ2-2; D possibly corresponds to TRBD1 (6 bases). The V gene's germline CDR1 is SGHVS and CDR2 FNYEAQ. V lost 5 bases and J 8 bases, leaving 12 bases between the germline ends. The CDR3 runs 13 residues. CDR3 protein: CASSPRGGGELFF. The sequenced part of the CDR3 DNA is TGTGCCAGCAGCCCCAGGGGTGGAGGGGAG.

As for this clone: The sequence runs out 3 residues before the end of the CDR3; the remainder is reconstructed from the germline J gene. V usage is TRBV6-2 or TRBV6-3 and J usage is TRBJ1-6; 11 bases agree with TRBD1. Germline V gives CDR1 MNHEY, CDR2 SVGEGT. J was trimmed by 6 bases and V by 6 bases; bases with no gene match: 10. The CDR3 is made up of 17 amino acids. The CDR3 reads CASSPGQGADINSPLHF. The DNA read from the CDR3 is TGTGCCAGCAGCCCCGGACAGGGGGCTGATATTAATTCACCC.

Details on this clone: The DNA ends 3 residues before the CDR3 does, and the rest of the CDR3 is filled in from the germline J gene. This rearrangement joins TRBV7-6 to TRBJ2-7, with unresolved D. Deletions cut 5 bases from V and 3 bases from J, with 14 bases between. CDR3 length: 14 residues. Germline V lookup: CDR1 SGHVS, CDR2 FNYEAQ. The sequenced part of the CDR3 DNA is TGTGCCAGCAGCCCCCTAACAGCCCACTACGAG. It specifies CASSPLTAHYE. The full CDR3 reads CASSPLTAHYEQYF.

A word on this clone: The CDR3 end lies 3 residues beyond the end of the read and is filled in from the germline J gene. The chain uses TRBV29-1 and TRBJ2-2; D possibly corresponds to TRBD2 (6 bases). The CDR3 runs to 14 residues. The germline V gene has CDR1 SQVTM and CDR2 ANQGSEA. Trimming stripped 6 bases from V and 5 bases from J, with 16 bases between. The CDR3 loop reads CSVIGTRGTGELFF. The CDR3 bases that were read are TGCAGCGTGATTGGGACCCGGGGGACCGGGGAG.

Concerning this clone itself: The CDR3 end falls 3 residues outside the read, so it is completed with the germline J gene. The chain links TRBV20-1 to TRBJ1-2; D not certain. The CDR3 runs 13 residues. V was clipped by 0 bases and J by 3 bases, with 8 bases between them. Germline-derived CDR1 and CDR2 are DFQATT and SNEGSKA (reference sequence). CDR3 loop: CSARDRRDYGYTF. The sequenced part of the CDR3 DNA is TGCAGTGCTAGAGATCGTCGGGACTATGGC.

Remarks on this clone: The read stops 3 residues short of the end of the CDR3; the missing end is completed from the germline J gene. The gene calls are TRBV7-2 and TRBJ2-7; 8 bases are a match to TRBD1. The germline CDR1 and CDR2 sequences are SGHTA and FQGNSA. Germline trimming cut 5 bases from V and 2 bases from J; bases unmatched to any gene: 5. The CDR3 is 14 residues long. CDR3 DNA (partial): TGTGCCAGCAGCCTCTGGACAGGGCCCTACGAG. Protein sequence: CASSLWTGPYE. The full CDR3 is CASSLWTGPYEQYF. Together with reference TRBV7-2 and TRBJ2-7, the CDR3 gives the full variable domain: GAGVSQSPSNKVTEKGKDVELRCDPISGHTALYWYRQSLGQGLEFLIYFQGNSAPDKSGLPSDRFSAERTGGSVSTLTIQRTQQEDSAVYLCASSLWTGPYEQYFGPGTRLTVT.

As to this clone: The read ends 3 residues shy of where the CDR3 ends; the end is completed using the germline J gene. The chain links TRBV20-1 to TRBJ2-5; 12 bases map to TRBD2. The CDR3 consists of 18 residues. Germline CDR1 reads DFQATT; CDR2 reads SNEGSKA (reference sequence). The V and J ends lost 5 bases and 4 bases, in that order; junction bases with no gene match: 17. The DNA read from the CDR3 is TGCAGTGCTCCCCAATCAAGACTAGCGGGAGATTGGGGAGAGACC. Protein: CSAPQSRLAGDWGET. In full, the CDR3 is CSAPQSRLAGDWGETQYF.

With respect to this clone: Sequencing ends 3 residues short of the CDR3 end; the germline J gene provides the rest. V and J are TRBV5-1 and TRBJ2-1; D might be TRBD2 (6 bases). The V end was cut by 1 base, the J end by 0 bases, with 11 bases between. The V gene's germline CDR1 is SGHRS and CDR2 YFSETQ. This CDR3 comprises 16 residues. CDR3 DNA, as far as it was read: TGCGCCAGCAGCTTGATCAGCGGGTACTCCTACAATGAG. Protein sequence: CASSLISGYSYNE. The CDR3 in its entirety is CASSLISGYSYNEQFF.